Listed below are T cell receptor beta chains from one sample, sequenced in a study of vaccination and CD4 T cells after COVID-19. Their antigens remain unidentified. TCRdb re-called the PCR reads through MiXCR, storing one row per CDR3 protein. The repertoire holds about 8,500 distinct CDR3 sequences, with around 49% as singletons. Sequencing was done on a sample of CD4+ T cells from blood, cultured in vitro. The receptors shown here come from a human donor who had recovered from COVID-19. Both conserved end residues are part of each CDR3. The D gene is left open where the match is weak. Not every row has a clone size; where given, it reads once, few, many or a size class.

clone_size	d_call	v_call	j_call	cdr3_aa	cdr3_nt
few	.	TRBV10-1	TRBJ2-3	CASSRLVPDTQYF	TGCGCCAGCAGCCGACTAGTTCCGGATACGCAGTATTTT
.	.	TRBV6-5	TRBJ1-2	CASSSVPGTANYGYTF	TGTGCCAGCAGTTCCGTCCCCGGGACCGCTAACTATGGCTACACCTTC
few	.	TRBV27	TRBJ2-5	CASSRSRGSGETQYF	TGTGCCAGCTCCCGGTCTAGGGGAAGTGGGGAGACCCAGTACTTC
.	.	TRBV30	TRBJ1-2	CAWSVLTLGAYGYTF	TGTGCCTGGAGTGTACTGACCTTAGGGGCTTATGGCTACACCTTC
.	.	TRBV12-3/TRBV12-4	TRBJ2-5	CASSLSQGETQYF	TGTGCCAGCAGTTTATCCCAGGGGGAGACCCAGTACTTC
.	TRBD2	TRBV6-2/TRBV6-3	TRBJ2-2	CASRTTWLAGRVGELFF	TGTGCCAGCAGAACCACGTGGCTAGCGGGACGGGTCGGGGAGCTGTTTTTT
few	.	TRBV6-1	TRBJ1-3	CASSLPGSGNTIYF	TGTGCCAGCAGCCTACCCGGCTCTGGAAACACCATATATTTT
few	.	TRBV7-2	TRBJ2-1	CASSLLGVSYNEQFF	TGTGCCAGCAGCTTATTGGGAGTGTCCTACAATGAGCAGTTCTTC
.	.	TRBV14	TRBJ2-5	CASSQEVELGTQYF	TGTGCCAGCAGCCAAGAGGTGGAATTGGGGACCCAGTACTTC
.	.	TRBV20-1	TRBJ1-2	CSAIGQPGYTF	TGCAGTGCTATAGGACAGCCTGGCTACACCTTC
.	.	TRBV9	TRBJ1-2	CASSPRTYVDGYTF	TGTGCCAGCAGCCCCCGGACCTACGTCGATGGCTACACCTTC
few	TRBD1	TRBV6-1	TRBJ2-7	CASSQTGGTVWYEQYF	TGTGCCAGCAGTCAAACAGGGGGTACTGTTTGGTACGAGCAGTACTTC
once	TRBD1	TRBV11-1	TRBJ1-1	CASSWTGSEAFF	TGTGCCAGCAGCTGGACAGGGAGTGAAGCTTTCTTT
.	.	TRBV20-1	TRBJ2-5	CSARDWETQYF	TGCAGTGCTAGAGATTGGGAGACCCAGTACTTC
.	.	TRBV11-3	TRBJ1-2	CASSLQGLNYGYTF	TGTGCCAGCAGCTTACAGGGGCTTAACTATGGCTACACCTTC
.	.	TRBV7-2	TRBJ2-7	CASRVGQFSYEQYF	TGTGCCAGCAGAGTAGGGCAGTTCTCCTACGAGCAGTACTTC
.	TRBD1	TRBV10-3	TRBJ1-1	CAISEMTGEDTEAFF	TGTGCCATCAGTGAGATGACAGGGGAGGACACTGAAGCTTTCTTT
few	.	TRBV7-8	TRBJ2-5	CASSLGKETQYF	TGTGCCAGCAGCTTAGGCAAAGAGACCCAGTACTTC
once	.	TRBV11-3	TRBJ2-3	CASSLDGSTDTQYF	TGTGCCAGCAGCTTAGATGGTAGCACAGATACGCAGTATTTT
.	TRBD2	TRBV20-1	TRBJ2-7	CSAWRGTSYEQYF	TGCAGTGCCTGGCGGGGGACCTCCTACGAGCAGTACTTC
.	.	TRBV20-1	TRBJ1-6	CSAKDRDTTFHSPLHF	TGCAGTGCAAAAGATCGGGACACCACGTTTCATTCACCCCTCCACTTT
few	.	TRBV20-1	TRBJ1-2	CSASLQGDDGYTF	TGCAGTGCCTCGTTACAGGGAGACGATGGCTACACCTTC
.	TRBD1	TRBV7-9	TRBJ1-2	CASRGQGVNYGYTF	TGTGCCAGCAGGGGACAGGGGGTTAACTATGGCTACACCTTC
few	TRBD1	TRBV11-3	TRBJ2-5	CASSPTGFGETQYF	TGTGCCAGCAGCCCGACAGGGTTTGGGGAGACCCAGTACTTC
few	.	TRBV7-2	TRBJ1-6	CASTQDRYNSPLHF	TGTGCCAGCACCCAGGACAGATATAATTCACCCCTCCACTTT
.	.	TRBV20-1	TRBJ1-3	CSAPDRSSGNTIYF	TGCAGTGCTCCAGACAGGAGCTCTGGAAACACCATATATTTT
.	.	TRBV27	TRBJ2-3	CASSLSLVTDTQYF	TGTGCCAGCAGTTTATCCCTAGTCACAGATACGCAGTATTTT
.	.	TRBV7-2	TRBJ2-7	CASSSQGYEQYF	TGTGCCAGCAGCTCTCAGGGGTACGAGCAGTACTTC
.	.	TRBV20-1	TRBJ2-1	CSARGRGGVSYNEQFF	TGCAGTGCTAGAGGGCGGGGCGGGGTGTCCTACAATGAGCAGTTCTTC
.	.	TRBV7-2	TRBJ1-5	CASSFGTPGPQHF	TGTGCCAGCAGCTTTGGGACGCCTGGGCCCCAGCATTTT
.	.	TRBV7-9	TRBJ1-2	CASSLGAGENYGYTF	TGTGCCAGCAGCTTAGGAGCAGGGGAGAACTATGGCTACACCTTC
.	.	TRBV20-1	TRBJ2-3	CSARGWRVAPDMQYF	TGCAGTGCCAGGGGGTGGAGGGTCGCTCCAGATATGCAGTATTTT
few	.	TRBV7-3	TRBJ2-3	CASSLTPDTQYF	TGTGCCAGCAGCTTAACCCCGGATACGCAGTATTTT
few	.	TRBV2	TRBJ1-2	CASSQTGPAKGEGYGYTF	TGTGCCAGCAGTCAAACGGGCCCAGCGAAAGGCGAAGGCTATGGCTACACCTTC
.	TRBD1	TRBV24-1	TRBJ2-3	CATSDSRTGGNTQYF	TGTGCCACCAGTGATTCCCGGACAGGGGGGAATACGCAGTATTTT
.	.	TRBV7-9	TRBJ1-1	CASSLSADEAFF	TGTGCCAGCAGCTTATCGGCAGATGAAGCTTTCTTT
.	TRBD2	TRBV7-2	TRBJ2-7	CASSLVAGGRNYEQYF	TGTGCCAGCAGCTTAGTAGCTGGCGGGAGGAATTACGAGCAGTACTTC
.	TRBD1	TRBV2	TRBJ1-6	CASSWDRANSPLHF	TGTGCCAGCAGTTGGGACAGGGCAAATTCACCCCTCCACTTT
.	TRBD1	TRBV7-2	TRBJ1-2	CASSEDTGARYGYTF	TGTGCCAGCAGCGAAGACACAGGGGCCCGATACGGCTACACCTTC
.	.	TRBV7-6	TRBJ2-1	CASSLGRGLGEQFF	TGTGCCAGCAGCTTGGGCAGGGGATTGGGTGAGCAGTTCTTC
.	TRBD2	TRBV10-3	TRBJ2-5	CAINSGGETQYF	TGTGCCATCAATTCGGGGGGGGAGACCCAGTACTTC
.	.	TRBV29-1	TRBJ2-5	CSVVRWQQETQYF	TGCAGCGTTGTACGGTGGCAGCAAGAGACCCAGTACTTC
.	.	TRBV20-1	TRBJ1-2	CSARDTVRGGYGYTF	TGCAGTGCTAGAGATACTGTAAGGGGCGGTTATGGCTACACCTTC
.	.	TRBV6-5	TRBJ2-7	CASRLLALSSYEQYF	TGTGCCAGCAGATTACTAGCCCTCAGCTCCTACGAGCAGTACTTC
.	.	TRBV6-1	TRBJ1-2	CASNNGGSGYTF	TGTGCCAGCAACAACGGGGGTTCTGGCTACACCTTC
.	.	TRBV20-1	TRBJ2-3	CSASTSADTQYF	TGCAGTGCTAGCACATCGGCAGATACGCAGTATTTT
.	.	TRBV7-9	TRBJ2-5	CASSIHRDSQYF	TGTGCCAGCAGTATTCACAGGGATTCCCAGTACTTC
.	TRBD2	TRBV11-3	TRBJ2-3	CASSPTSAGGAYTQYF	TGTGCCAGCAGCCCCACCTCAGCGGGAGGGGCATATACGCAGTATTTT
.	.	TRBV20-1	TRBJ1-2	CSAGQPLDGYTF	TGCAGTGCCGGACAGCCCCTCGACGGCTACACCTTC
.	.	TRBV7-8	TRBJ2-3	CASSSFSSDTQYF	TGTGCCAGCAGCTCCTTTTCCTCCGATACGCAGTATTTT
few	.	TRBV7-9	TRBJ2-2	CASSSGVYTGELFF	TGTGCCAGCAGCTCAGGGGTTTACACCGGGGAGCTGTTTTTT
.	TRBD2	TRBV11-1	TRBJ2-3	CASSLNLAADTQYF	TGTGCCAGCAGCTTGAACCTAGCGGCAGATACGCAGTATTTT
.	TRBD2	TRBV6-7	TRBJ2-5	CASRSTSGGQETQYF	TGTGCCAGCAGGTCGACTAGCGGGGGGCAAGAGACCCAGTACTTC
.	TRBD2	TRBV7-9	TRBJ2-7	CASSLDRASGGAYNSEQYF	TGTGCCAGCAGCTTGGATAGGGCTAGCGGGGGGGCCTATAACTCCGAGCAGTACTTC
few	.	TRBV4-1	TRBJ2-5	CASSQVTSEETQYF	TGCGCCAGCAGCCAAGTGACGTCGGAAGAGACCCAGTACTTC
.	TRBD1	TRBV20-1	TRBJ2-7	CSAFKGQGLHEQYF	TGCAGTGCTTTCAAGGGACAGGGTCTCCACGAGCAGTACTTC
.	.	TRBV6-5	TRBJ2-2	CASSYRPELNTGELFF	TGTGCCAGCAGTTATCGGCCGGAACTTAACACCGGGGAGCTGTTTTTT